The 9 T cell receptor beta chains reported below all come from one sample, sequenced in a study of cytomegalovirus exposure and HLA in healthy donors. PCR amplification relied on 60 Vbeta primers (plus 13 Jbeta primers). The table came from immunoSEQ multiplex PCR; TCRdb's copy has only in-frame clones and leaves some out. The data hold about 270,000 clones, with more than 55% observed a single time. The sequencing input was PBMCs. The receptors derive from a female donor in good health and CMV-seronegative.

This clone appeared a single time. The chain combines TRBV28 with TRBJ2-5, with D tentatively TRBD1 (6 bases). Judging by the DNA end, TRBJ2-7 fits better; the J call may be wrong. Germline CDR1 is MDHEN and CDR2 is SYDVKM. The CDR3 sequence is 12 residues long. As DNA, the CDR3 is TGTGCCAGCAGTTTACAGGGGTACGAGCAGTACTTC. It codes for CASSLQGYEQYF.

The chain uses TRBV10-2 and TRBJ2-7, with 8 bases aligning to TRBD2. Trimming removed 8 bases from V and 7 bases from J; junction bases left unmatched: 7. Per germline, CDR1 WSHSY and CDR2 SAAADI. The CDR3 is made up of 12 amino acids. CDR3 in amino acids: CASRRAGEEQYF. CDR3 in DNA: TGCGCCAGCCGCCGAGCGGGAGAAGAGCAGTACTTC.

V is TRBV11-3 and J is TRBJ2-1, with a tentative D call TRBD2 (6 bases). The CDR3 totals 15 residues. V was cut by 5 bases and J by 3 bases, with 14 bases left in between. The germline gives CDR1 SGHNT, CDR2 YENEEA. In DNA form, the CDR3 reads TGTGCCAGCAGCCCGCGGGACTCCAACTACAATGAGCAGTTCTTC. Its translation is CASSPRDSNYNEQFF.

V is TRBV28 and J is TRBJ2-4, with TRBD1 matching over 8 bases. The CDR3 is made up of 21 amino acids. V lost 6 bases, J lost 0 bases, and 22 bases stayed unmatched. Per germline, CDR1 MDHEN and CDR2 SYDVKM. The CDR3 DNA is TGTGCCAGCAGGAGGAACCGCGGGGCAGGGGGCGAAGGGACAGCCAAAAACATTCAGTACTTC. Its protein product is CASRRNRGAGGEGTAKNIQYF.

This clone was counted a single time. V and J are TRBV10-2 and TRBJ2-5, with 9 bases fitting TRBD2. CDR3 length: 14 amino acids. The V gene's germline CDR1 is WSHSY and CDR2 SAAADI. V dropped 6 bases and J dropped 0; count of bases not matched to a gene: 2. The CDR3 spells CASRTSGYQETQYF. DNA for the CDR3: TGCGCCAGCAGGACTAGCGGATACCAAGAGACCCAGTACTTC.

V gene TRBV7-2 combines with J gene TRBJ1-5; 8 nucleotides line up with TRBD1. The length of the CDR3 is 14 residues. V was pared by 5 bases and J by 2 bases, with 2 bases of the junction left unmatched. Germline values: CDR1 SGHTA, CDR2 FQGNSA. The CDR3 nucleotides read TGTGCCAGCAGCCCGGACAGGGGCAATCAGCCCCAGCATTTT. It encodes CASSPDRGNQPQHF.

V usage is TRBV27 and J usage is TRBJ2-7; 11 bases line up with TRBD2. The CDR3 totals 18 residues. Trimming removed 5 bases from V and 4 bases from J; junction bases left unmatched: 16. Germline V lookup: CDR1 MNHEY, CDR2 SMNVEV (reference sequence). The CDR3 region is CASSQTAGTSGAFYEQYF. The DNA for the CDR3 is TGTGCCAGCAGTCAAACCGCCGGGACTAGCGGAGCCTTTTACGAGCAGTACTTC.

For this clone: Sequence at one end of the junction differs from germline and may be a read error. The J gene is TRBJ2-7, the V gene TRBV19; 7 bases agree with TRBD2. The CDR3 spans 14 residues. Germline assignment: CDR1 LNHDA and CDR2 SQIVND (reference sequence). Written as DNA, the CDR3 is TGTGCCGGTAGCAGTCCAGGCGGGAGTTACGAGCAGTACTTC. Encoded protein: CAGSSPGGSYEQYF.

The table lists this clone with a count of one. The rearrangement joins TRBV4-1 to TRBJ2-7, with TRBD1 identical over 7 bases. The length of the CDR3 is 15 residues. Germline V gives CDR1 MGHRA, CDR2 YSYEKL. Trimming at V came to 2 bases and at J to 2 bases, leaving 6 bases not matched to a gene. The CDR3 region has the DNA TGCGCCAGCAGCCAACCCGGGACAGCCCCCTACGAGCAGTACTTC. Amino acid sequence: CASSQPGTAPYEQYF.